This T cell receptor (beta chain) is drawn from a study of blood T cells in healthy people across ages. Per-sample yields of isolated PBMCs were at least 7 million. The use of a sample-barcoded 5' primer and a J-beta primer mix characterized a second PCR of roughly 6 to 11 cycles. Sequencing of every sample gave 3 million or more CDR3-containing paired-end reads. MiXCR, applied by TCRdb to the 5' RACE reads, yields one record per CDR3 protein. Of fewer than 2 million distinct CDR3 sequences listed, roughly two fifths are singletons. As for this clonotype: Its target is not known.

Study outcomes and limitations: Strong correlation existed between TCR beta diversity and naive T cell percentage. Comparison with aged donors showed that long-lived donors had more naive CD4+ cells and higher diversity.

The V end lost 4 bases, the J end lost 1 base, and 15 bases lay between the germline ends. The CDR3 spans 16 residues. CDR1 MNHEY and CDR2 SVGAGI come from the germline V gene. The sample comprised blood. The source of this sequence is a human donor in good health. The V call is TRBV6-5, the J call TRBJ2-3; TRBD2 might be the D (7 bases). The CDR3 nucleotides read TGTGCCAGCAGTTGCTTTGCGGGGGCGGGCACAGATACGCAGTATTTT. This translates into CASSCFAGAGTDTQYF.